These 20 T cell receptor beta chains share one sample of origin, sequenced in a study of blood T cell repertoires in COVID-19. Generated by immunoSEQ multiplex PCR, the TCRdb table keeps only in-frame clones and is missing some. The table lists a few hundred thousand clones, roughly 86% of them singletons, with 3.6% in the top ten. The sequenced material came from peripheral blood. The source is a young man with active or convalescent COVID-19.

The chain employs TRBV12-3 or TRBV12-4 and TRBJ2-7, with TRBD1 identical over 8 bases. This CDR3 is built from 13 residues. V lost 3 bases, J lost 5 bases, and 3 bases stayed unmatched. CDR3 amino acids: CASSFGQGNEQYF. The CDR3 coding sequence is TGTGCCAGCAGTTTTGGACAGGGAAACGAGCAGTACTTC.

This clone came up a few times. This chain links TRBV18 with TRBJ2-7, with 7 bases identical to TRBD2. The CDR3 has 14 residues. J lost 0 bases, V lost 5 bases, and 4 bases had no gene match. Germline assignment: CDR1 KGHSH and CDR2 LQKENI. The CDR3 protein is CASSVGGSSYEQYF. The CDR3 bases are TGTGCCAGCTCAGTCGGCGGGAGCTCCTACGAGCAGTACTTC.

The V call is TRBV12-3 or TRBV12-4, the J call TRBJ1-1, with D unresolved. CDR3 length: 12 amino acids. V lost 3 bases, J lost 5 bases, and 7 bases lay in between. Here the CDR3 reads CASSLYGTEAFF. Here the CDR3 DNA reads TGTGCCAGCAGTTTGTACGGGACTGAAGCTTTCTTT.

This chain links TRBV28 with TRBJ2-5, with D perhaps TRBD2 (6 bases). Germline CDR1 is MDHEN and CDR2 is SYDVKM. CDR3 size: 13 residues. Trimming pared 6 bases from V and 0 bases from J, leaving 8 bases between. The CDR3 reads CASSPGDQETQYF. Here the CDR3 DNA reads TGTGCCAGCAGCCCGGGAGACCAAGAGACCCAGTACTTC.

The chain couples TRBV19 to TRBJ2-5; 13 bases map to TRBD2. With 8 bases clipped from V and 1 base from J, the junction kept 10 bases outside the gene matches. The CDR3 is 17 amino acids. Germline CDR1 and CDR2: LNHDA and SQIVND (reference sequence). The CDR3 nucleotides read TGTGCCAGTGGAGGACTAGCGGGAGCCCACCTCCAAGAGACCCAGTACTTC. It specifies CASGGLAGAHLQETQYF.

The chain links TRBV27 to TRBJ2-5, with D tentatively TRBD2 (6 bases). This CDR3 contains 15 residues. Germline V gene data show CDR1 as MNHEY and CDR2 as SMNVEV (reference sequence). V was pared by 5 bases and J by 4 bases, with 17 bases between. CDR3 in amino acids: CASSPLEGSGETQYF. The CDR3 DNA reads as TGTGCCAGCAGTCCCCTCGAGGGTAGCGGAGAGACCCAGTACTTC.

This clone appeared once. V and J are TRBV7-2 and TRBJ2-1; 7 bases are a match to TRBD2. The V and J ends lost 1 base and 4 bases, in that order; junction bases with no gene match: 7. Looked up from germline, CDR1 is SGHTA and CDR2 is FQGNSA. The CDR3 is made up of 16 amino acids. CDR3 amino acids: CASSLEAGSSYNEQFF. The CDR3, as DNA: TGTGCCAGCAGCTTAGAAGCGGGATCCTCATACAATGAGCAGTTCTTC.

Here the CDR3 DNA reads TGTGCCAGCCTTGGACTAGCTTTGAGCACAGATACGCAGTATTTT. Translating gives CASLGLALSTDTQYF. V gene TRBV6-5 combines with J gene TRBJ2-3; 8 nucleotides line up with TRBD2. CDR1 is MNHEY and CDR2 is SVGAGI in the germline V gene. This CDR3 spans 15 amino acids. After removal of 8 bases from V and 0 bases from J, the junction contained 7 bases not matched to a gene.

This chain joins TRBV9 and TRBJ2-2; D is unclear. The CDR3 covers 14 residues. Trimming shortened V by 0 bases and J by 7 bases, and 10 bases separated the two germline ends. Germline CDR1 reads SGDLS; CDR2 reads YYNGEE. The chain's CDR3 is CASSVGRIIGELFF. The CDR3 DNA reads as TGTGCCAGCAGCGTAGGGCGGATCATCGGGGAGCTGTTTTTT.

This clone is a singleton in its sample. V and J are TRBV9 and TRBJ2-3; TRBD2 is a possible D gene (6 bases). This CDR3 region has 16 residues. Germline V gives CDR1 SGDLS, CDR2 YYNGEE. Trimming took off 0 bases at V and 6 bases at J, with 17 bases between the two ends. CDR3 DNA: TGTGCCAGCAGCGTAGATGGAGGGAGCCGATTGGATACGCAGTATTTT. This sequence encodes CASSVDGGSRLDTQYF.

This clone turned up a few times. The rearrangement uses TRBV4-3 and TRBJ2-4; D might be TRBD1 (5 bases). Trimming took off 4 bases at V and 9 bases at J, with 13 bases between the two ends. The CDR3 spans 13 residues. Germline CDR1 is LGHNA and CDR2 is YSLEER. CDR3 sequence (DNA): TGCGCCAGCAGCCTTACCGACAGTTCCATTCAGTACTTC. This encodes CASSLTDSSIQYF.

This rearrangement joins TRBV2 to TRBJ2-7, with TRBD2 matching 7 bases. The trim removed 1 base at V and 4 bases at J, leaving 7 bases unmatched. The germline V gene encodes CDR1 SNHLY and CDR2 FYNNEI. The CDR3 covers 15 residues. CDR3: CASSEVTGRVYEQYF. The CDR3 DNA sequence: TGTGCCAGCAGTGAAGTGACGGGGAGGGTATACGAGCAGTACTTC.

The genes are TRBV3-1 (or the pseudogene TRBV3-2) and TRBJ1-2, with a weak D call TRBD1 (5 bases). This CDR3 has 13 residues. The V gene's germline CDR1 is LGHDT and CDR2 YNNKEL (reference sequence). Trimming removed 3 bases from V and 8 bases from J, with 13 bases in between. CDR3 nucleotide sequence: TGTGCCAGCAGCCAGGCAGGGTCGCGCGGCTACACCTTC. Its protein is CASSQAGSRGYTF.

The chain couples TRBV7-9 to TRBJ2-7; tentatively, D is TRBD1 (6 bases). This CDR3 spans 14 amino acids. Per the germline V gene, CDR1 is SEHNR and CDR2 is FQNEAQ (reference sequence). V lost 4 bases to trimming and J lost 2 bases, with 12 bases between them. The CDR3 here is CASSSPRGTYEQYF. The DNA of the CDR3 is TGTGCCAGCAGCTCTCCCAGGGGTACCTACGAGCAGTACTTC.

DNA for the CDR3: TGTGCCAGCAGCCCGTCGGAGACCCAGTACTTC. Translating it yields CASSPSETQYF. V gene TRBV6-2 or TRBV6-3 combines with J gene TRBJ2-5; D call uncertain. Germline CDR1 reads MNHEY; CDR2 reads SVGEGT. V gave up 6 bases and J gave up 5 bases, with 7 bases separating them. The CDR3 runs 11 residues.

This clone has ten or more counts. The V and J genes are TRBV24-1 and TRBJ2-7; 8 bases fit TRBD1. This CDR3 spans 13 amino acids. V lost 5 bases and J lost 6; bases outside the gene matches: 5. Germline V gives CDR1 KGHDR, CDR2 SFDVKD. The DNA of the CDR3 is TGTGCCACCAGTGCCGCGACAGGGGTCGAGCAGTACTTC. This sequence encodes CATSAATGVEQYF.

A remark on this clone: At one end the junction does not follow the germline gene, possibly because of a read error. CDR3 in DNA: TGTGCCAGCAACCAACGGCCAGCGGGAGTATACAATGAGCAGTTCTTC. It encodes CASNQRPAGVYNEQFF. This chain connects TRBV14 to TRBJ2-1; 8 positions match TRBD2. Germline assignment: CDR1 SGHDN and CDR2 FVKESK. The CDR3 consists of 16 residues.

This rearrangement joins TRBV14 to TRBJ1-2, with D hard to call. The CDR3 length is 15 residues. Trimming stripped 1 base from V and 3 bases from J, with 12 bases between. Germline CDR1 reads SGHDN; CDR2 reads FVKESK. For the CDR3, the DNA is TGTGCCAGCAGCCAAGTTGCAACAGCCGACTATGGCTACACCTTC. Residues: CASSQVATADYGYTF. Together with reference TRBV14 and TRBJ1-2, the CDR3 gives the full variable domain: EAGVTQFPSHSVIEKGQTVTLRCDPISGHDNLYWYRRVMGKEIKFLLHFVKESKQDESGMPNNRFLAERTGGTYSTLKVQPAELEDSGVYFCASSQVATADYGYTFGSGTRLTVV.

The chain links TRBV6-6 to TRBJ2-1; perhaps TRBD2 as D (5 bases). V was clipped by 4 bases and J by 4 bases, with 8 bases between them. CDR1 and CDR2 from the germline V gene are MNHNY and SVGAGI (reference sequence). There are 13 residues in the CDR3. CDR3 region: CASSSEGYNEQFF. CDR3 coding DNA: TGTGCCAGCAGTTCAGAGGGTTACAATGAGCAGTTCTTC.

The rearrangement joins TRBV5-1 to TRBJ2-2, with TRBD2 as a possible D gene (6 bases). Trimming stripped 6 bases from V and 3 bases from J, with 18 bases between. Looked up from germline, CDR1 is SGHRS and CDR2 is YFSETQ. CDR3 size: 16 residues. CDR3 in amino acids: CASTRSGGWDTGELFF. The CDR3 DNA sequence: TGCGCCAGCACCCGGTCCGGGGGTTGGGACACCGGGGAGCTGTTTTTT. Filled out from reference TRBV5-1 and TRBJ2-2, the complete variable domain reads KAGVTQTPRYLIKTRGQQVTLSCSPISGHRSVSWYQQTPGQGLQFLFEYFSETQRNKGNFPGRFSGRQFSNSRSEMNVSTLELGDSALYLCASTRSGGWDTGELFFGEGSRLTVL.